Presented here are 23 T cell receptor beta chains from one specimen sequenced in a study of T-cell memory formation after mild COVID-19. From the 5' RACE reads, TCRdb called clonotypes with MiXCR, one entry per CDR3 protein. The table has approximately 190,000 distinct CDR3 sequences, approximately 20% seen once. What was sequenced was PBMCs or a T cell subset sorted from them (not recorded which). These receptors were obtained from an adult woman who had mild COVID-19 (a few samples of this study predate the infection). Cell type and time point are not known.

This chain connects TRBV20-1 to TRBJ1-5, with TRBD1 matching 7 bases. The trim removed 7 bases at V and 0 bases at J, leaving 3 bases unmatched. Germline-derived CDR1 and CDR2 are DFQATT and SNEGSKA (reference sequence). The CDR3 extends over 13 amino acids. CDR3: CSVGTDSNQPQHF. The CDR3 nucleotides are TGCAGTGTTGGGACAGATAGCAATCAGCCCCAGCATTTT.

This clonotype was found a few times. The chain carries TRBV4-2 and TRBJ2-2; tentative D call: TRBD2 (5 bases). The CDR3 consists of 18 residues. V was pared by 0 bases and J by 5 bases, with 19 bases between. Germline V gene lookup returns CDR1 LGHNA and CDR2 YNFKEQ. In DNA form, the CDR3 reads TGTGCCAGCAGCCAAGATCGGGATAGTGTCCCGGGAACCGGGGAGCTGTTTTTT. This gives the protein CASSQDRDSVPGTGELFF.

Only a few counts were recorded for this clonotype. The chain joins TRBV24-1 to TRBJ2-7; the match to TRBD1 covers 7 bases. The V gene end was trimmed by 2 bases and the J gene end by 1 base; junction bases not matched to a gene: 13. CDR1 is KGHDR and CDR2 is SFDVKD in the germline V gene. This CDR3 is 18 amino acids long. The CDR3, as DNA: TGTGCCACCAGTGATTCGTCAGAGGGGGCAGGTTATTCCTACGAGCAGTACTTC. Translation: CATSDSSEGAGYSYEQYF.

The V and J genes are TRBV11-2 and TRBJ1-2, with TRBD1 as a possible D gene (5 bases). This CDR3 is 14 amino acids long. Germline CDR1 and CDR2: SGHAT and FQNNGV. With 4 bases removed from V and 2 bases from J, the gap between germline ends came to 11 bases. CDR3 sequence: CASSSGRGNYGYTF. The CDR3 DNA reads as TGTGCCAGCAGCTCGGGACGGGGAAACTATGGCTACACCTTC.

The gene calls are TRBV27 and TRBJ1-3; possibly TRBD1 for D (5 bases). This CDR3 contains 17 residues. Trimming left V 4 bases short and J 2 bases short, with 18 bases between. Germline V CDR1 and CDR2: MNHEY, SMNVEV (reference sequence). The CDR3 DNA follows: TGTGCCAGCAGTTCTCGACGGGGTATCAGGGCTGGAAACACCATATATTTT. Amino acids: CASSSRRGIRAGNTIYF.

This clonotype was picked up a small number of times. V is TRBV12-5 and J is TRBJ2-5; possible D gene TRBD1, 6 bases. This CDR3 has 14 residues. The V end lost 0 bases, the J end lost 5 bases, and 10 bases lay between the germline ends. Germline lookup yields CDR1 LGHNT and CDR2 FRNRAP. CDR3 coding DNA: TGTGCTAGTGGTTTGGTACCAGGGGAGGAGACCCAGTACTTC. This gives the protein CASGLVPGEETQYF.

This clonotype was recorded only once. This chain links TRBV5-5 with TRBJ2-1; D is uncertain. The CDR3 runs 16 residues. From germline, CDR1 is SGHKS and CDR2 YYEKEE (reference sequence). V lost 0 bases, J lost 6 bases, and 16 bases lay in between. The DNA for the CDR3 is TGTGCCAGCAGCTTGGATGGGTTAGCCACCGTCAATGAGCAGTTCTTC. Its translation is CASSLDGLATVNEQFF.

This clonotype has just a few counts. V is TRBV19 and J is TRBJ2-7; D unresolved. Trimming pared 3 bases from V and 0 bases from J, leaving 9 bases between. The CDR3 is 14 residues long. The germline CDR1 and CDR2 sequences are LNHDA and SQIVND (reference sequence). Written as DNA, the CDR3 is TGTGCCAGTAGTATGACGAGACACTCCTACGAGCAGTACTTC. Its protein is CASSMTRHSYEQYF.

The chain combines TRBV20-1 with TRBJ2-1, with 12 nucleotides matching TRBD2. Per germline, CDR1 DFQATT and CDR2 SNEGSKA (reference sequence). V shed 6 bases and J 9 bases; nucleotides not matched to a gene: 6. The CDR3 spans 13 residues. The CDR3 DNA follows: TGCAGTGCCCTAGCGGGAGGGCTTGGTGAGCAGTTCTTC. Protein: CSALAGGLGEQFF.

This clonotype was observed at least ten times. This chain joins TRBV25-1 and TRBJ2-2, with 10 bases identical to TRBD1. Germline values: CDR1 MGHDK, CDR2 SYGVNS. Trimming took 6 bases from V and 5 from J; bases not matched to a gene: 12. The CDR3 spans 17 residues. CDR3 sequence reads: CASRSDRDRGSTGELFF. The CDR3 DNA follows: TGTGCCAGCAGATCAGACAGGGACAGGGGTAGTACCGGGGAGCTGTTTTTT.

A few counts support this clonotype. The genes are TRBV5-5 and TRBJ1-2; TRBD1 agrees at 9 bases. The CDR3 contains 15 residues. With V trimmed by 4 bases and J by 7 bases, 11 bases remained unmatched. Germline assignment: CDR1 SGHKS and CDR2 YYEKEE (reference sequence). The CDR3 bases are TGTGCCAGCAGCCCGCAGGGACAGGGATTGTTTGGCTACACCTTC. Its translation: CASSPQGQGLFGYTF.

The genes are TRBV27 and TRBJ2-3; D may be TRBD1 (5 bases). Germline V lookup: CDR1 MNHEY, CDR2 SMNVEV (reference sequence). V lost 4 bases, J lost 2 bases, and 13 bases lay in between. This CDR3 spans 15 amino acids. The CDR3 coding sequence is TGTGCCAGCAGTTCTCGACAGAATCCCACAGATACGCAGTATTTT. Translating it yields CASSSRQNPTDTQYF.

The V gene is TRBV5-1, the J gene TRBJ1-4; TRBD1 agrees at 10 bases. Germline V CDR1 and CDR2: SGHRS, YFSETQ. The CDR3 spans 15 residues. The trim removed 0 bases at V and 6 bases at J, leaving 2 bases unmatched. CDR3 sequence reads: CASSLAGTGDEKLFF. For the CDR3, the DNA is TGCGCCAGCAGCTTGGCCGGGACAGGGGATGAAAAACTGTTTTTT.

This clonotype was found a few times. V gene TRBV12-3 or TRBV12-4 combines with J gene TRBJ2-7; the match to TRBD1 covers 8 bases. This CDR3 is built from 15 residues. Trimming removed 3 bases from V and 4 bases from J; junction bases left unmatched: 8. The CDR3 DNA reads TGTGCCAGCAGTTTTAGCAGGGGGCGCGGGTACGAGCAGTACTTC. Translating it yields CASSFSRGRGYEQYF.

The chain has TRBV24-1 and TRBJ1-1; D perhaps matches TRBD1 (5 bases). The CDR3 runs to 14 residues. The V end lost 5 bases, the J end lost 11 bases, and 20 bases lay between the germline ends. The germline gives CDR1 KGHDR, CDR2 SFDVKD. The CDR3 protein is CATSGPGPLMGAFF. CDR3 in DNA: TGTGCCACCAGTGGACCGGGACCCCTCATGGGGGCTTTCTTT.

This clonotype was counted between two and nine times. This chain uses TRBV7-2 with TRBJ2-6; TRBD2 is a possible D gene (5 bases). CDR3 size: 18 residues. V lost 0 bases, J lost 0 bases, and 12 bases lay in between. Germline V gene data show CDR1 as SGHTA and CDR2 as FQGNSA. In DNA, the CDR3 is TGTGCCAGCAGCTTAGCGCCGGGGATTCGCTCTGGGGCCAACGTCCTGACTTTC. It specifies CASSLAPGIRSGANVLTF.

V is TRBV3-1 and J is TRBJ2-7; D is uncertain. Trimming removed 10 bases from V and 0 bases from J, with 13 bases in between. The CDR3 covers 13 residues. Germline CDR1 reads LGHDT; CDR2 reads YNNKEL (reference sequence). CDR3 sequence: CATSLGFSYEQYF. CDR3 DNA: TGTGCCACCTCCCTGGGCTTCTCCTACGAGCAGTACTTC.

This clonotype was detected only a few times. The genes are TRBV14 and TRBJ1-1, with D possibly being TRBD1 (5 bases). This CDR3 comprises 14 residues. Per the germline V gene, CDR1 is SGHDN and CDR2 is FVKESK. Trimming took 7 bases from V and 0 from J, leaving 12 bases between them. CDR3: CASTRWGMNTEAFF. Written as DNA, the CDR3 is TGTGCCAGCACCCGATGGGGCATGAACACTGAAGCTTTCTTT.

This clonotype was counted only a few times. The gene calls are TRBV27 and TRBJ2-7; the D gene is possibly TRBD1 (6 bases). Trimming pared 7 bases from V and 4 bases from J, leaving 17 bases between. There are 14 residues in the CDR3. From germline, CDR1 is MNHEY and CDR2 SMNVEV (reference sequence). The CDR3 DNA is TGTGCCAGCACCCCGGACAGATTCGGTTACGAGCAGTACTTC. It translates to CASTPDRFGYEQYF.

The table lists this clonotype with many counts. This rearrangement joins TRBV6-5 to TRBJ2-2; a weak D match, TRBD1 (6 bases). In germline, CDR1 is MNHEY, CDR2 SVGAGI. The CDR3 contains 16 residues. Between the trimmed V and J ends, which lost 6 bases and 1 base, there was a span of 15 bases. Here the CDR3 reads CASSLTTGKNTGELFF. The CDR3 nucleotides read TGTGCCAGCAGCCTTACCACAGGGAAGAACACCGGGGAGCTGTTTTTT.

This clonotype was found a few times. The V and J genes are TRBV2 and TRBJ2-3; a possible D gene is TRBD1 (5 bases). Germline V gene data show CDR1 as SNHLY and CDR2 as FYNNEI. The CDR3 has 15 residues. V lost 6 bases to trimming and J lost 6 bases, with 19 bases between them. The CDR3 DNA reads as TGTGCCAGCAGCCCAGGGTATCCCCCGATCGATACGCAGTATTTT. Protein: CASSPGYPPIDTQYF.

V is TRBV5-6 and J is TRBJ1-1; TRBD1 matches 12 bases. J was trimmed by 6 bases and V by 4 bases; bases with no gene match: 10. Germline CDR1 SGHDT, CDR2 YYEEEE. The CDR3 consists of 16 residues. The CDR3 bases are TGTGCCAGCAGCATCCGGGACAGGGGGCCCAGCGCTGAAGCTTTCTTT. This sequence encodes CASSIRDRGPSAEAFF.

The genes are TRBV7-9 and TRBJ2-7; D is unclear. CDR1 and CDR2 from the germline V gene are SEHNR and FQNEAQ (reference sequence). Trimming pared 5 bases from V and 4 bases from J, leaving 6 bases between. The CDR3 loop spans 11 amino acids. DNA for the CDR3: TGTGCCAGCAGCCATGCGTACGAGCAGTACTTC. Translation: CASSHAYEQYF.